The source of this T cell receptor (beta chain) is a study of CD8 T cells in ankylosing spondylitis. CDR3 length: 14 residues. The V and J ends lost 5 bases and 5 bases, in that order; junction bases with no gene match: 3. Concerning this clonotype: As yet, its antigen is unknown.

Each CDR3 protein gets one entry after TCRdb re-called the 5' RACE reads with MiXCR. The sample has 350,000 to 550,000 distinct CDR3 sequences; about 25% are singletons. Notes on the study in general: Ankylosing spondylitis blood appeared to be characterized by a TCR beta motif of roughly eight highly homologous variants.

Sequencing used blood, either unsorted or a sorted T cell fraction (not recorded which). The chain links TRBV12-3 or TRBV12-4 to TRBJ2-1, with TRBD1 matching over 10 bases. The sequence was collected from a male donor with ankylosing spondylitis. CDR3: CASSRTGGNNEQFF. The CDR3, as DNA: TGTGCCAGCAGTAGGACAGGGGGAAACAATGAGCAGTTCTTC.